The 7 T cell receptor beta chains presented below share a single source sample, sequenced in a study of blood T cell repertoires in COVID-19. Generated by immunoSEQ multiplex PCR, the TCRdb table keeps only in-frame clones and is missing some. The sample gives approximately 440,000 clones, about 90% of which show up once; roughly 0.66% is in the top ten. The source material was PBMCs or T cells enriched from blood (not recorded which). The receptors originated from a young man who had recovered from COVID-19.

CDR3 nucleotides: TGTGCCAGCAGCGTAGCTCCAGGGGCAAGTGAAAAACTGTTTTTT. Its translation is CASSVAPGASEKLFF. This sequence joins TRBV9 and TRBJ1-4; a weak D match, TRBD1 (6 bases). The CDR3 loop spans 15 amino acids. Germline V gene sequence: CDR1 SGDLS, CDR2 YYNGEE. Trimming cost V 0 bases and J 7 bases, with 13 bases left between them.

The genes are TRBV27 and TRBJ1-5; D is uncertain. The germline CDR1 and CDR2 sequences are MNHEY and SMNVEV (reference sequence). V was pared by 4 bases and J by 3 bases, with 10 bases between. This CDR3 has 14 amino acids. The CDR3 sequence: CASSYVGDNQPQHF. The DNA of the CDR3 is TGTGCCAGCAGTTACGTCGGGGACAATCAGCCCCAGCATTTT.

This rearrangement joins TRBV5-8 to TRBJ2-5; 9 bases line up with TRBD1. Germline CDR1 SGHTS, CDR2 YDEGEE. V lost 2 bases and J lost 6; bases outside the gene matches: 5. There are 14 residues in the CDR3. The CDR3 is CASSFPGQGKTQYF. The CDR3, as DNA: TGTGCCAGCAGCTTCCCAGGACAGGGGAAGACCCAGTACTTC.

The chain is built from TRBV7-3 and TRBJ2-1; no definite D call. Trimming pared 2 bases from V and 0 bases from J, leaving 8 bases between. CDR3 size: 15 residues. Germline CDR1 is SGHTA and CDR2 is FQGTGA. The CDR3 coding sequence is TGTGCCAGCAGCTTATTGTCGAGCTCCTACAATGAGCAGTTCTTC. Translated, it gives CASSLLSSSYNEQFF. Filled out from reference TRBV7-3 and TRBJ2-1, the complete variable domain reads GAGVSQTPSNKVTEKGKYVELRCDPISGHTALYWYRQSLGQGPEFLIYFQGTGAADDSGLPNDRFFAVRPEGSVSTLKIQRTERGDSAVYLCASSLLSSSYNEQFFGPGTRLTVL.

The chain combines TRBV7-9 with TRBJ1-1, with D maybe TRBD1 (6 bases). V was shortened by 3 bases and J by 0 bases, with 23 bases between the two germline ends. Germline lookup yields CDR1 SEHNR and CDR2 FQNEAQ (reference sequence). The CDR3 totals 19 residues. The CDR3 is CASSFPQGPAKPMNTEAFF. Written as DNA, the CDR3 is TGTGCCAGCAGCTTCCCCCAGGGGCCCGCCAAACCGATGAACACTGAAGCTTTCTTT.

The gene calls are TRBV6-4 and TRBJ1-2; 9 bases line up with TRBD1. The germline gives CDR1 MRHNA, CDR2 SNTAGT. The CDR3 contains 15 residues. V lost 4 bases to trimming and J lost 4 bases; unmatched junction nucleotides: 7. CDR3 sequence reads: CASSGGQGRSYGYTF. In DNA, the CDR3 is TGTGCCAGCAGTGGGGGACAGGGTAGGAGCTATGGCTACACCTTC.

This clone was observed once. This chain uses TRBV29-1 with TRBJ1-2; weak D call: TRBD1 (6 bases). Trimming took off 3 bases at V and 4 bases at J, with 9 bases between the two ends. CDR1 and CDR2 (germline): SQVTM, ANQGSEA. The CDR3 runs to 12 residues. CDR3 protein: CSVDGQIYGYTF. CDR3 bases: TGCAGCGTTGACGGACAGATCTATGGCTACACCTTC.